The sequence of this T cell receptor (beta chain) was determined in a study of CD8+ T cells in alopecia areata. The CDR3 length is 11 residues. Germline V gene lookup returns CDR1 SGHTA and CDR2 FQGNSA. V dropped 3 bases and J dropped 5 bases, with 4 bases sitting between them. RNA was extracted and reverse transcribed into cDNA as the sequencing template. Here immunoSEQ multiplex PCR was the method, and the copy in TCRdb shows in-frame clones only, minus some. The data show about 200,000 clones, 30% to 40% seen once. Documented treatment: oral pan-JAK inhibitor, 5-10 mg twice daily. Source: CD4+ T cells sorted from blood, taken at approximately week 30, from a patient treated with tofacitinib. The V gene is TRBV7-2, the J gene TRBJ2-5; D gene unclear. The TCR was taken from a human donor with alopecia areata. CDR3 in DNA: TGTGCCAGCAGCTTTATGGAGACCCAGTACTTC. Amino acids: CASSFMETQYF.